The following is a T cell receptor (beta chain) sequence with its context. Its antigen remains unknown. Compared with germline, one end of the junction differs, possibly owing to a read error. Multiplex PCR with 32 V and 13 J primers amplified TCR beta CDR3. A single record per CDR3 protein comes from TCRdb applying MiXCR to the multiplex PCR reads. This sample yields 2,000 to 2,500 distinct CDR3 sequences, of which roughly 34% are seen a single time; approximately 28% belongs to the top ten. Each sample used about 0.55 ug of genomic DNA from bulk tumor tissue. Several biopsies were collected from each primary tumor during surgery. They were spaced as far apart as possible within the tumor mass. Patients with untreated, newly diagnosed non-small cell lung cancer underwent curative surgery. The CDR3 has 15 residues. The germline CDR1 and CDR2 sequences are SGDLS and YYNGEE. This sample stems from a study of immune heterogeneity within non-small cell lung tumors. Points from the study as a whole: Local clonality of T cells correlated moderately yet significantly with local tumor mutational burden (R about 0.34).

The specimen was lung tumor tissue. This clonotype was sampled from a man in his 70s with non-small cell lung cancer. The gene calls are TRBV9 and TRBJ2-7, with D possibly matching TRBD2 (5 bases). CDR3 DNA: TGTGCCAGCATCGTAGAGGGTAACCCCTACTACGAGCAGTACTTC. Translating it yields CASIVEGNPYYEQYF.